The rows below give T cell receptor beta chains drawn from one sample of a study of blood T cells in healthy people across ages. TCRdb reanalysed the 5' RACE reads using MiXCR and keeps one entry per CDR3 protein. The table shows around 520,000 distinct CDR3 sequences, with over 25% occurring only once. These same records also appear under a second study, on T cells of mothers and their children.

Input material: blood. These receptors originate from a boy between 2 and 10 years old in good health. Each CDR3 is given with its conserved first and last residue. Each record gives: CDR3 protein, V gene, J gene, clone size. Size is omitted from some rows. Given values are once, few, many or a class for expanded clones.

CDR3: CASSQEGGYNYGYTF
V: TRBV4-3
J: TRBJ1-2
size: -

CDR3: CSVDGLAGDNEQFF
V: TRBV29-1
J: TRBJ2-1
size: -

CDR3: CASSDRVSETQYF
V: TRBV2
J: TRBJ2-5
size: few

CDR3: CASSSLLRGLGYTF
V: TRBV13
J: TRBJ1-2
size: -

CDR3: CASSGFSGSTDTQYF
V: TRBV6-1
J: TRBJ2-3
size: many

CDR3: CASSWGTGEEKLFF
V: TRBV5-1
J: TRBJ1-4
size: few

CDR3: CASSQVRGQPLHF
V: TRBV3-1
J: TRBJ1-6
size: -

CDR3: CSVALRLANEDIQYF
V: TRBV29-1
J: TRBJ2-4
size: -

CDR3: CATSESGTQETQYF
V: TRBV24-1
J: TRBJ2-5
size: -

CDR3: CASSRDVTGVETDTQYF
V: TRBV4-1
J: TRBJ2-3
size: -

CDR3: CASSLGTGGEKLFF
V: TRBV7-9
J: TRBJ1-4
size: -

CDR3: CSARGFLGDNEQFF
V: TRBV20-1
J: TRBJ2-1
size: -

CDR3: CASSPTQGRGEKLFF
V: TRBV5-1
J: TRBJ1-4
size: -

CDR3: CSARDSQGSSSYEQYF
V: TRBV20-1
J: TRBJ2-7
size: -

CDR3: CSVDAGSGDYNEQFF
V: TRBV29-1
J: TRBJ2-1
size: few

CDR3: CSATGNQETQYF
V: TRBV29-1
J: TRBJ2-5
size: few

CDR3: CATSEGVIYEQYF
V: TRBV10-3
J: -
size: -

CDR3: CAISDNKPGANVLTF
V: TRBV10-3
J: TRBJ2-6
size: once

CDR3: CASSFRARDRWGTQYF
V: TRBV28
J: -
size: -

CDR3: CASSLDRAPGYTF
V: TRBV7-2
J: TRBJ1-2
size: many

CDR3: CSADPPLAGVEQYF
V: TRBV20-1
J: TRBJ2-7
size: -